The rows below give T cell receptor beta chains drawn from one sample of a study of T-cell memory formation after mild COVID-19. TCRdb reanalysed the 5' RACE reads using MiXCR and keeps one entry per CDR3 protein. Counted here are 200,000 or so distinct CDR3 sequences, around 20% occurring once; the ten biggest clones make up roughly 2.4%. Sequenced input: PBMCs or a T cell subset sorted from them (not recorded which). The receptor source for this set is an adult woman who had mild COVID-19 (a few samples of this study predate the infection). Cell type and time point are not known. Both conserved end residues are trimmed from each CDR3. The D gene is left open where the match is weak.

d_gene: NA; j_gene: TRBJ2-3; v_gene: TRBV20-1; CDR3aa: SARPPADGRNTQY
d_gene: NA; j_gene: TRBJ1-2; v_gene: TRBV24-1; CDR3aa: ATSDQDYGYT
d_gene: NA; j_gene: TRBJ2-1; v_gene: TRBV27; CDR3aa: ASSFRRGSDDQF
d_gene: TRBD1; j_gene: TRBJ1-5; v_gene: TRBV23-1; CDR3aa: ARARGESNQPQH
d_gene: NA; j_gene: TRBJ1-5; v_gene: TRBV29-1; CDR3aa: SVKEGLPGFGDQPQH
d_gene: NA; j_gene: TRBJ2-7; v_gene: TRBV6-1; CDR3aa: ASLTEDSYEQY
d_gene: TRBD1; j_gene: TRBJ1-6; v_gene: TRBV20-1; CDR3aa: SARYQGANSPLH
d_gene: NA; j_gene: TRBJ2-5; v_gene: TRBV15; CDR3aa: ATSRVTRQETQY
d_gene: NA; j_gene: TRBJ1-2; v_gene: TRBV5-1; CDR3aa: ASSLEAGLGGYT
d_gene: TRBD2; j_gene: TRBJ2-1; v_gene: TRBV24-1; CDR3aa: ATSDMTSRSNEQF
d_gene: NA; j_gene: TRBJ2-7; v_gene: TRBV6-6; CDR3aa: ASSTGTSNFDEQY
d_gene: NA; j_gene: TRBJ1-1; v_gene: TRBV7-9; CDR3aa: ASSLGAESEAF
d_gene: TRBD1; j_gene: TRBJ1-5; v_gene: TRBV2; CDR3aa: ASSGTGEQPQH
d_gene: NA; j_gene: TRBJ2-3; v_gene: TRBV9; CDR3aa: ASSVEPSGTDTQY